This T cell receptor (beta chain) was captured by sequencing in a study of technical replicates of blood from several donors. Using immunoSEQ multiplex PCR, the repertoire was profiled, and TCRdb retains in-frame clones only, with some absent. The table lists about 76,000 clones, around 97% of them singletons, with 0.21% in the top ten. V shed 5 bases and J 16 bases; nucleotides not matched to a gene: 9. Germline CDR1 reads SEHNR; CDR2 reads FQNEAQ (reference sequence). The CDR3 is 12 amino acids. Sequencing input: T cells isolated from PBMCs. This chain links TRBV7-9 with TRBJ2-1; 9 nucleotides agree with TRBD1. This TCR derives from a human donor in good health. The CDR3 is CASSEDRGVQFF. In nucleotides, the CDR3 is TGTGCCAGCAGCGAGGACAGGGGAGTCCAATTCTTC. Combining the CDR3 with reference TRBV7-9 and TRBJ2-1 gives the whole variable domain DTGVSQNPRHKITKRGQNVTFRCDPISEHNRLYWYRQTLGQGPEFLTYFQNEAQLEKSRLLSDRFSAERPKGSFSTLEIQRTEQGDSAMYLCASSEDRGVQFFGPGTRLTVL.